The present entry profiles one T cell receptor beta chain with its context. These data originate in a study of T cells in Graves' hyperthyroidism and ophthalmopathy. The study included ophthalmopathy patients with Clinical Activity Score at least 3, NOSPECS grade at least 4 and duration under 3 months. Patients having uncontrolled infection, another autoimmune disease, pregnancy or lactation were not included. Clinical symptoms, serum thyroxine, TRAb, thyroid ultrasound and orbital computed tomography established diagnosis. V trimming: 2 bases; J trimming: 8 bases; junction bases outside the gene matches: 9. The CDR3 sequence is 15 residues long. Germline CDR1 and CDR2: SGHRS and YFSETQ. It was RNA transcripts that yielded the amplified TCR beta CDR3 regions. With the HTBI primer set, the TCR CDR3 went through a first round of RT-PCR. TCRdb processed the multiplex PCR reads anew with MiXCR; each CDR3 protein has one entry. The data contain about 610,000 distinct CDR3 sequences, 16% of them singletons.

The specimen was blood. The rearrangement uses TRBV5-1 and TRBJ1-4, with TRBD1 matching 7 bases. This receptor was identified in a woman between 40 and 55 years old with Graves' ophthalmopathy. For the CDR3, the DNA is TGCGCCAGCAGCTTTACAGGGGAGGGGGTCGAAAAACTGTTTTTT. Translated: CASSFTGEGVEKLFF.